This T cell receptor beta chain emerged from a study of blood T cell repertoires in COVID-19. Overall study context: In each case, the material was cDNA or gDNA derived from T cells, B-cell-depleted T cells, or PBMCs.

In the study's own analysis: Quantification of nucleated cells was approximated via reference gene primer amplification. Repertoires were generated with immunoSEQ multiplex PCR, while TCRdb's copy carries only in-frame clones and drops some. For V, J and clone size, that table is used; D and trimming come from the DNA. The sample carries about 180,000 clones, around 87% recorded once. The germline CDR1 and CDR2 sequences are DFQATT and SNEGSKA (reference sequence). The CDR3 extends over 11 amino acids. Deletions cut 8 bases from V and 0 bases from J, with 7 bases between. Sequencing was done on a sample of peripheral blood. This receptor was obtained from a woman in her sixties or seventies with COVID-19, enrolled during active disease. V gene TRBV20-1 combines with J gene TRBJ1-1, with a tentative D call TRBD1 (5 bases). The CDR3 region has the DNA TGCAGTTGGACACTGAACACTGAAGCTTTCTTT. Its protein product is CSWTLNTEAFF.